This TCR beta chain is from a study of response to subunit inactivated influenza vaccine. Germline V gene data show CDR1 as SGHTA and CDR2 as FQGNSA. The CDR3 extends over 12 amino acids. The V end was cut by 5 bases, the J end by 4 bases, with 7 bases between. TCRdb redid the calling of the RT-PCR reads with MiXCR, one entry per CDR3 protein. Here the sample spans under 550,000 distinct CDR3 sequences, roughly 8.2% being singletons. The J gene is TRBJ2-3, the V gene TRBV7-2, with unresolved D. Here the sequenced sample was PBMCs from blood, taken about 24 months after vaccination. The clonotype was recovered from a man aged 50 to 69 who received an inactivated influenza vaccine. In DNA form, the CDR3 reads TGTGCCAGCAGCCCGTATGCAGATACGCAGTATTTT. Translation: CASSPYADTQYF.